These T cell receptor beta chains were read from a single sample in a study of T cell repertoires in cytomegalovirus infection. TCRdb used MiXCR to reprocess the reads, holding one entry per CDR3 protein. The table shows 110,000 to 150,000 distinct CDR3 sequences, with roughly a third occurring only once. For these TCRs, the target antigens are not known. This specimen consisted of CD8+ T cells from cultured PBMCs, obtained from culture after CMV antigen stimulation. All receptors come from a human donor in good health (CMV status not recorded). Some clones in this sample may be carry-over from other donors' samples. CDR3s leave out the opening cysteine and the closing phenylalanine or tryptophan.

>TRBV27|TRBJ2-1
ASSLLLYNEQF
>TRBV7-9|TRBJ1-2
ASSPSGGEGYT
>TRBV14|TRBJ1-1
ASSKLMNTEAF
>TRBV12-3/TRBV12-4|TRBJ1-5
ASSFGTGPNQPQH
>TRBV29-1|TRBJ2-1
SVDPVDNEQF
>TRBV7-9|TRBJ2-7
ASSSKGGGSYEQY
>TRBV19|TRBJ1-5
ASSNGALLQGPNQPQH
>TRBV15|TRBJ1-2
ATSFSGTGHGYT
>TRBV13|TRBJ2-3
ASSPGQANTDTQY
>TRBV19|TRBJ2-1
ASSIGVGRDNEQF
>TRBV7-8|TRBJ1-6
ASSAETVRTSPLH
>TRBV20-1|TRBJ1-5
SALFVGDSNQPQH
>TRBV12-3/TRBV12-4|TRBJ1-1
ASSFAGGSEAF
>TRBV4-1|TRBJ2-7
ASSQETVRDTYEQY
>TRBV4-1|TRBJ1-4
ASSPRRAGEKLF
>TRBV7-9|TRBJ1-3
ASSFTAESVSGNTIY
>TRBV9|TRBJ2-1
ASSVRANPQGEQF
>TRBV6-2/TRBV6-3|TRBJ1-1
ATRLMGNTEAF
>TRBV20-1|TRBJ2-1
SARGLAGITSSYNEQF
>TRBV19|TRBJ1-3
ASSPGIGNTIY
>TRBV7-9|TRBJ1-1
ASSSPSEAF
>TRBV7-2|TRBJ1-4
ASSSQGTNEKLF
>TRBV19|TRBJ1-1
ASTPMTFTEAF
>TRBV7-8|TRBJ2-7
ASSPPGRSSYEQY
>TRBV28|TRBJ2-7
ASSLLGVSSYEQY
>TRBV11-3|TRBJ1-2
ASSLGPPSNYGYT
>TRBV28|TRBJ2-5
ASSWIRETQY
>TRBV27|TRBJ2-1
ASSPGSLAGAYNEQF
>TRBV27|TRBJ1-2
ASSWGPRRGYT
>TRBV7-8|TRBJ2-1
ASSTVRWSGGANEQF
>TRBV27|TRBJ1-5
ASSLLGGNQPQH
>TRBV19|TRBJ2-1
ASSIVWQVKSDEQF
>TRBV27|TRBJ2-3
ASSPTGNFGDTQY
>TRBV9|TRBJ2-5
ASSVAVGGGETQY
>TRBV7-9|TRBJ2-3
ASRSVGTDTQY
>TRBV19|TRBJ1-1
ASSRGTEPLNTEAF
>TRBV7-2|TRBJ1-5
ASSLGGWGGQPQH
>TRBV12-3/TRBV12-4|TRBJ1-3
ASSSVRGWPGNTIY
>TRBV12-5|TRBJ1-1
ASGSDLREGAF
>TRBV27|TRBJ2-7
ASSLLATAPSYEQY
>TRBV19|TRBJ1-1
ASSIFWTGGATEAF
>TRBV4-1|TRBJ2-7
ASSQDETGEQY
>TRBV13|TRBJ1-2
ASSQGYGYT
>TRBV6-2/TRBV6-3|TRBJ2-3
ASSLWTSGDTQY
>TRBV12-3/TRBV12-4|TRBJ2-6
ASSSGWANVLT